Following are 21 T cell receptor gamma chains from one sample sequenced in a study of gamma-delta T cells after stem cell transplantation. TCRdb reanalyzed the RT-PCR reads using CATT. The table shows approximately 1,500 gamma-chain clones, with about 18% occurring only once. Specimen: gamma-delta T cells. The receptors derive from a human donor. It is not recorded whose cells these are; they may come from a transplant donor.

Comments on this clone: Mismatch with germline at one junction end may stem from a read error. V usage is TRGV3 and J usage is TRGJ1 or TRGJ2. Germline CDR1 VTNTFY, CDR2 YDVSTARD (reference sequence). The CDR3 is 12 amino acids. DNA of the CDR3: TGTACCACCTGGGACAGGGGTTATAAGAAACTCTTT. Residues: CTTWDRGYKKLF.

This clone is labeled large. V usage is TRGV3 and J usage is TRGJ1 or TRGJ2. V was clipped by 0 bases and J by 9 bases; unmatched bases: 8. The germline V gene encodes CDR1 VTNTFY and CDR2 YDVSTARD (reference sequence). The CDR3 loop spans 13 amino acids. The CDR3 sequence is CATWDRLQCKKLF. CDR3 DNA sequence: TGTGCCACCTGGGACAGGCTGCAATGTAAGAAACTCTTT.

This clone was seen a handful of times. A junction boundary mismatches the germline segment, possibly from a read error. The V and J genes are TRGV3 and TRGJ1 or TRGJ2. This CDR3 comprises 11 residues. The germline V gene has CDR1 VTNTFY and CDR2 YDVSTARD (reference sequence). The CDR3 DNA sequence: TGTACCACCTGGGACCCTTATAAGAAACTCTTT. This sequence encodes CTTWDPYKKLF.

The genes are TRGV4 and TRGJ1 or TRGJ2. The CDR3 consists of 13 residues. The V segment lost 1 base and the J segment 2 bases; nucleotides outside the gene matches: 2. CDR1 EGSTGY and CDR2 YDSYTSSV come from the germline V gene. The CDR3 DNA sequence: TGTGCCACCTGGGATGGCGATTATTATAAGAAACTCTTT. As protein: CATWDGDYYKKLF.

With respect to this clone: A clone one base away is much larger, so this may be a read error. The chain uses TRGV9 and TRGJP. Germline V gene data show CDR1 as GITISATS and CDR2 as ISYDGTV (reference sequence). The CDR3 is 15 amino acids. The DNA of the CDR3 is TGTGCCTTGTGGGAGGTGGAGTTGGGCAAAAAAAACAAGGTATTT. It translates to CALWEVELGKKNKVF.

This clone was seen more than once but under ten times. The chain carries TRGV2 and TRGJ1 or TRGJ2. The length of the CDR3 is 15 residues. V lost 1 base to trimming and J lost 0 bases; unmatched junction nucleotides: 6. Germline CDR1 EGSNGY, CDR2 YDSYNSKV. CDR3 bases: TGTGCCACCTGGGACGGTACTCCGAATTATTATAAGAAACTCTTT. Encoded protein: CATWDGTPNYYKKLF.

This clone occurred a few times. The V and J genes are TRGV9 and TRGJP. This CDR3 has 16 residues. Germline loops: CDR1 GITISATS, CDR2 ISYDGTV (reference sequence). The trim removed 3 bases at V and 3 bases at J, leaving 2 bases unmatched. The CDR3, as DNA: TGTGCCTTGTGGGAGACGCAAGAGTTGGGCAAAAAAATCAAGGTATTT. It codes for CALWETQELGKKIKVF.

There are a few counts of this clone. The V call is TRGV3, the J call TRGJ1 or TRGJ2. The CDR3 spans 11 residues. Germline V gene sequence: CDR1 VTNTFY, CDR2 YDVSTARD (reference sequence). The V and J ends lost 0 bases and 12 bases, in that order; junction bases with no gene match: 5. The CDR3 DNA reads as TGTGCCACCTGGGACAGGCAGAGGAAACTCTTT. This encodes CATWDRQRKLF.

About this clone itself: This may come from a read error, since a much larger clone is one base off. This sequence joins TRGV4 and TRGJP2. The germline CDR1 and CDR2 sequences are EGSTGY and YDSYTSSV. The junction had 10 bases not matched to a gene; V was cut back by 4 bases and J by 5 bases. This CDR3 has 15 residues. The CDR3 sequence is CATWDPMGSDWIKTF. The CDR3 DNA reads TGTGCCACCTGGGACCCAATGGGCAGTGATTGGATCAAGACGTTT.

Note on this clone: Compared with germline, one end of the junction differs, possibly owing to a read error. This rearrangement joins TRGV2 to TRGJP2. The CDR3 sequence is 18 residues long. Germline V gene data show CDR1 as EGSNGY and CDR2 as YDSYNSKV. The CDR3 region has the DNA TGTGCCACCCGGGACGGGCCGGTAGGATATAGTAGTGATTGGATCAAGACGTTT. Its protein is CATRDGPVGYSSDWIKTF.

The V call is TRGV4, the J call TRGJ1 or TRGJ2. V shed 2 bases, J shed 12 bases, and the junction held 4 bases outside the gene matches. The CDR3 runs to 10 residues. Germline CDR1 is EGSTGY and CDR2 is YDSYTSSV. Written as DNA, the CDR3 is TGTGCCACCTGGGATGAAGTGAAACTCTTT. It specifies CATWDEVKLF.

This clone counts as large. One base away lies a much larger clone, so this may be a sequencing read error. Different DNA sequences within this sample yield the same CDR3. V and J are TRGV9 and TRGJP. The CDR3 covers 16 residues. Unmatched junction bases numbered 2, after V lost 0 bases and J lost 6 bases. CDR1 and CDR2 (germline): GITISATS, ISYDGTV (reference sequence). CDR3 sequence: CALWEVRELGKKIKVF. DNA for the CDR3: TGTGCCTTGTGGGAGGTGCGAGAGTTGGGCAAAAAAATCAAGGTATTT.

This clone is classed as large. The gene calls are TRGV4 and TRGJ1 or TRGJ2. V shed 2 bases and J 6 bases; nucleotides not matched to a gene: 4. The CDR3 sequence is 12 residues long. Germline lookup yields CDR1 EGSTGY and CDR2 YDSYTSSV. The CDR3 spells CATWDEGYKKLF. The CDR3 DNA follows: TGTGCCACCTGGGATGAGGGTTATAAGAAACTCTTT.

This clone is large (0.1 to 1%). The chain joins TRGV5 to TRGJ1 or TRGJ2. The CDR3 consists of 13 residues. Germline CDR1 is VINAFY and CDR2 is YDVSNSKD. Trimming removed 0 bases from V and 6 bases from J; junction bases left unmatched: 5. In nucleotides, the CDR3 is TGTGCCACCTGGGACAGGCTAAGTTATAAGAAACTCTTT. Residues: CATWDRLSYKKLF.

The table lists this clone with a few counts. The chain recombines TRGV4 with TRGJ1 or TRGJ2. The CDR3 consists of 9 residues. Germline V gene sequence: CDR1 EGSTGY, CDR2 YDSYTSSV. J lost 8 bases, V lost 9 bases, and 4 bases had no gene match. CDR3 nucleotide sequence: TGTGCCACCGGAGATAAGAAACTCTTT. This sequence encodes CATGDKKLF.

This clone has more than one count but fewer than ten. V gene TRGV2 combines with J gene TRGJ1 or TRGJ2. The CDR3 is made up of 10 amino acids. The germline V gene has CDR1 EGSNGY and CDR2 YDSYNSKV. J gave up 3 bases and V 9 bases, and 2 bases lay outside the gene matches. In nucleotides, the CDR3 is TGTGCCACCCTTTATTATAAGAAACTCTTT. This sequence encodes CATLYYKKLF.

This clone is categorized as large. The rearrangement joins TRGV4 to TRGJ1 or TRGJ2. The CDR3 runs 14 residues. Germline V lookup: CDR1 EGSTGY, CDR2 YDSYTSSV. The J segment lost 7 bases and the V segment lost 2 bases, leaving 11 bases of the junction unmatched. The DNA of the CDR3 is TGTGCCACCTGGGATGACCGCGAAGACTATAAGAAACTCTTT. It specifies CATWDDREDYKKLF.

By share, this clone counts as large. The chain uses TRGV4 and TRGJ1 or TRGJ2. Germline V gene sequence: CDR1 EGSTGY, CDR2 YDSYTSSV. With 8 bases clipped from V and 6 bases from J, the junction kept 10 bases outside the gene matches. The CDR3 runs 12 residues. CDR3 region: CATFAGSYKKLF. CDR3 nucleotides: TGTGCCACCTTCGCCGGGTCTTATAAGAAACTCTTT.

This sequence joins TRGV2 and TRGJ1 or TRGJ2. This CDR3 is 11 amino acids long. The V gene end was trimmed by 2 bases and the J gene end by 7 bases; junction bases not matched to a gene: 2. Germline CDR1 reads EGSNGY; CDR2 reads YDSYNSKV. The CDR3 DNA reads as TGTGCCACCTGGGACGCATATAAGAAACTCTTT. This translates into CATWDAYKKLF.

By sample fraction, this clone is medium-sized. This sequence joins TRGV3 and TRGJP2. Germline V lookup: CDR1 VTNTFY, CDR2 YDVSTARD (reference sequence). After removal of 9 bases from V and 3 bases from J, the junction contained 7 bases not matched to a gene. The CDR3 length is 13 residues. CDR3 DNA sequence: TGTGCCACCGGGGGCCGTAGTGATTGGATCAAGACGTTT. It yields the protein CATGGRSDWIKTF.

This clone was counted a few times. This sample includes further DNA sequences coding for the same CDR3. DNA for the CDR3: TGTGCCACCTGGGACGGAGGATATTATAAGAAACTCTTT. Translated, it gives CATWDGGYYKKLF. This rearrangement joins TRGV2 to TRGJ1 or TRGJ2. The junction had 4 bases not matched to a gene; V was cut back by 1 base and J by 4 bases. This CDR3 is built from 13 residues. Looked up from germline, CDR1 is EGSNGY and CDR2 is YDSYNSKV.